This T cell receptor beta chain came from a study of T cell responses to AZD1222 COVID-19 vaccine. Study-level findings and limits: Scientists sampled the repertoires only once the peak T cell response had passed.

Generated by immunoSEQ multiplex PCR, the TCRdb table keeps only in-frame clones and is missing some. The sample holds 95,000 to 110,000 clones, roughly 86% seen once. As to this clone: Its specificity is unknown.

CDR3 length equals 18 residues. From germline, CDR1 is MDHEN and CDR2 SYDVKM. The V end lost 2 bases, the J end lost 0 bases, and 20 bases lay between the germline ends. The genes are TRBV28 and TRBJ2-7; D tentatively reads TRBD1 or TRBD2 (5 bases each). Sequenced material: peripheral blood, taken 28 days after the second dose of the MenACWY control vaccine. This sequence originates from an adult who received the MenACWY meningococcal vaccine as a control. CDR3 protein: CASSLGAGTYTYSYEQYF. As DNA, the CDR3 is TGTGCCAGCAGTTTAGGGGCAGGGACGTACACCTACTCCTACGAGCAGTACTTC.